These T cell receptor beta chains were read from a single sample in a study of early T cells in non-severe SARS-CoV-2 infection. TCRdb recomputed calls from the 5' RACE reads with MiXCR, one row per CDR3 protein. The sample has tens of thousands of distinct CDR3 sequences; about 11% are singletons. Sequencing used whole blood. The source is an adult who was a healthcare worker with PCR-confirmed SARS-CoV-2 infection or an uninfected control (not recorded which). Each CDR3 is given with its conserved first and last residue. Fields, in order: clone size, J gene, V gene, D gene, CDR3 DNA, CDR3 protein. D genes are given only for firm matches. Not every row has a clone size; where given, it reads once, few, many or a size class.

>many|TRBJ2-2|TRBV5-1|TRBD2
TGCGCCAGCAGCTCCGGACTAGCGGGGGTTCTCGGGGAGCTGTTTTTT
CASSSGLAGVLGELFF
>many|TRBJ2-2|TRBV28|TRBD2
TGTGCCAGCAGACTAGCGGGAGAGACCGGGGAGCTGTTTTTT
CASRLAGETGELFF
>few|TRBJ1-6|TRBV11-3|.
TGTGCCAGCAGCTTAGCAGGGCAATCACCCCTCCACTTT
CASSLAGQSPLHF
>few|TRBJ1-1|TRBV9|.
TGTGCCAGCAGCGCCCTCACGGGCGATGACACTGAAGCTTTCTTT
CASSALTGDDTEAFF
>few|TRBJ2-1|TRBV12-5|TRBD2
TGTGCTAGTAGTCTAGCGGGGGGGTACCCCAATGAGCAGTTCTTC
CASSLAGGYPNEQFF
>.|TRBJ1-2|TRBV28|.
TGTGCCAGCAGTCCAGGGACATACTCAGGCTATGGCTACACCTTC
CASSPGTYSGYGYTF
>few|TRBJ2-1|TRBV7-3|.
TGTGCCAGCAGCCAAAAAGGACAAGGCCGTGAGCAGTTCTTC
CASSQKGQGREQFF
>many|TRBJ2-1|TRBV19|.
TGTGCCAGTAGTGGTGGCGAGCAGTTCTTC
CASSGGEQFF
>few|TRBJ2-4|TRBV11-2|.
TGTGCCAGCAGCTTAATCTCAGACATTCAGTACTTC
CASSLISDIQYF
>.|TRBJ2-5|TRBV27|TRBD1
TGTGCCAGCAGTCCCGACAGGGAGTGGGAGACCCAGTACTTC
CASSPDREWETQYF
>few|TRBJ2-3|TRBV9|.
TGTGCCAGCAGCGTACAAAACACAGATACGCAGTATTTT
CASSVQNTDTQYF
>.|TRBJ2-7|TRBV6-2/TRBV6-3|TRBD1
TGTGCCAGCAGGCCCGGGACAGGGGACTACGAGCAGTACTTC
CASRPGTGDYEQYF
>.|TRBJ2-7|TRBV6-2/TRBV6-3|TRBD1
TGTGCCAGCAGTCGCACCGCACCGGGACAGGGTATCAACGAGCAGTACTTC
CASSRTAPGQGINEQYF
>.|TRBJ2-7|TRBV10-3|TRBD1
TGCATCAGCGCCGGACAGGGGGGCTACGAGCAGTACTTC
CISAGQGGYEQYF
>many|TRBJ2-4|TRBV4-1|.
TGCGCCAGCAGAGAAATCGGGGTAGCGCCACAAAACATTCAGTACTTC
CASREIGVAPQNIQYF
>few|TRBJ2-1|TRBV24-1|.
TGTGCCACCACCAAAAACAATGAGCAGTTCTTC
CATTKNNEQFF
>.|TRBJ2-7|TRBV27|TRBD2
TGTGCCAGCGGACTAGCGGGACGGTACGAGCAGTACTTC
CASGLAGRYEQYF
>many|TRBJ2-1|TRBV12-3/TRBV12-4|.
TGTGCCAGCAGTTTAGCGCGGCGGCTCTCCTACAATGAGCAGTTCTTC
CASSLARRLSYNEQFF
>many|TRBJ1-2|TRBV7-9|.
TGTGCCAGCAGCTTAGGAGGAGGCGGCTATGGCTACACCTTC
CASSLGGGGYGYTF
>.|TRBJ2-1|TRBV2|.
TGTGCCAGCACCGATTATGAGCAGTTCTTC
CASTDYEQFF
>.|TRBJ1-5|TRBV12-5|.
TGTGCTAGTGGTCTATCACCCCTCTCCCAGCATTTT
CASGLSPLSQHF
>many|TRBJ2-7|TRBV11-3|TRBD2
TGTGCCAGCAGCTTATTTAGCGGGGTTGCCTACGAGCAGTACTTC
CASSLFSGVAYEQYF
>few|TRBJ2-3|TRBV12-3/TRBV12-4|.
TGTGCCAGCACCCCTTGGGCAGGGATGAGGACAGATACGCAGTATTTT
CASTPWAGMRTDTQYF
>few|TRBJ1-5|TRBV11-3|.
TGTGCCAGCAGCTTATCGAGCGATAGCAATCAGCCCCAGCATTTT
CASSLSSDSNQPQHF
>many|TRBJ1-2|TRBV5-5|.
TGTGCCAGCAGCTCACTACTATTGGACATTAACTATGGCTACACCTTC
CASSSLLLDINYGYTF
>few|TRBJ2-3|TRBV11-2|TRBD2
TGTGCCAGCAGCTCATACCTAGCGGGGGGGCGAGATACGCAGTATTTT
CASSSYLAGGRDTQYF
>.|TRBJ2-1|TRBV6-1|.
TGTGCCAGCAGTGTTTTCTACAATGAGCAGTTCTTC
CASSVFYNEQFF
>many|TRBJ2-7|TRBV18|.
TGTGCCAGCTCACCACCGTCTATCTCCTACGAGCAGTACTTC
CASSPPSISYEQYF
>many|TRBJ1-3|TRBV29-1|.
TGCAGCGTGGCCTACAGGGACGGAAACACCATATATTTT
CSVAYRDGNTIYF
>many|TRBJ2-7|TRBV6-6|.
TGTGCCAGCAGTTACGGGGGGTTTGGCGAGCAGTACTTC
CASSYGGFGEQYF
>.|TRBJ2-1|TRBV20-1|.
TGCAGTGTAGGGTACAATGAGCAGTTCTTC
CSVGYNEQFF
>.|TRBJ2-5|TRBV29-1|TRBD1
TGCAGCGTCTCTACAGGGGCGGTAACGGAGACCCAGTACTTC
CSVSTGAVTETQYF
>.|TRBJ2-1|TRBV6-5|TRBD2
TGTGCCAGCAGTTACTCTACCGGGGGGGCCATGAATGAGCAGTTCTTC
CASSYSTGGAMNEQFF
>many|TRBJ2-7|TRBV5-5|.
TGTGCCAGCAGCTTGGGTGCCGCGGGGGCGCGGGAGCAGTACTTC
CASSLGAAGAREQYF
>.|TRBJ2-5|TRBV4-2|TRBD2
TGTGCCAGCAGCCCCGCCCGGGGGGACCCCCCAGAGACCCAGTACTTC
CASSPARGDPPETQYF
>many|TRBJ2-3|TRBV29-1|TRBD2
TGCAGCGTTGAATTAGCGGGAATAGATACGCAGTATTTT
CSVELAGIDTQYF
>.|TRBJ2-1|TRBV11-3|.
TGTGCCAGCAGCCCGGACTGGACCTACAATGAGCAGTTCTTC
CASSPDWTYNEQFF
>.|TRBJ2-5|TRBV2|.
TGTGCCAGCAGTGAACCGGGACTCCCGGGGGAGACCCAGTACTTC
CASSEPGLPGETQYF
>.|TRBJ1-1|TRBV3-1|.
TGTGCCAGCAGCCAATTACAGGGGAACACTGAAGCTTTCTTT
CASSQLQGNTEAFF
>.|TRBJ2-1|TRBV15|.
TGTGCCACCAGCCAGAGGACCTACAATGAGCAGTTCTTC
CATSQRTYNEQFF
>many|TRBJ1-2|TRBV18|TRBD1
TGTGCCAGCTCGAAAGCGGGACAGCCTAACTATGGCTACACCTTC
CASSKAGQPNYGYTF
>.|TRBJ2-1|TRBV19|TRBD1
TGTGCCAGTAGTCTAGACAGGGGCTCCTACAATGAGCAGTTCTTC
CASSLDRGSYNEQFF
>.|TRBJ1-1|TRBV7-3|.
TGTGCCAGCGGCGCAGGGGCATCCGCTGAAGCTTTCTTT
CASGAGASAEAFF
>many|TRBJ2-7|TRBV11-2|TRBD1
TGTGCCAGCAGCCGTACGACAGGGGGCCACGAGCAGTACTTC
CASSRTTGGHEQYF
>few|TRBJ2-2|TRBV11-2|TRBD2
TGTGCCAGCAGCAGAAATGTATTAGCGGGAGTGGAGCTGTTTTTT
CASSRNVLAGVELFF